Only one count was recorded for the clone carrying this TCR beta chain. In the study's own analysis: Reference gene primer amplification in the assay estimated nucleated cell counts. Libraries were prepared by immunoSEQ multiplex PCR; TCRdb keeps only in-frame clonotypes and omits some of them. V, J and clone size are taken as reported in that table, and D and trimming were inferred from the DNA itself. The sample comprises under 85,000 clones, roughly 88% of which are singletons, and about 7.3% rests with the top ten. The data originate from a study of blood T cell repertoires in COVID-19. Looking at the study overall: Samples taken during acute and convalescent COVID-19 were collected in the United States, Italy and Spain. The analysed material was cDNA or gDNA that came from T cells, B-cell-depleted T cells, or PBMCs.

Germline assignment: CDR1 SEHNR and CDR2 FQNEAQ (reference sequence). Deletions cut 5 bases from V and 4 bases from J, with 11 bases between. The CDR3 covers 13 residues. This TCR came from a man aged 70 or older with acute or convalescent COVID-19. The chain is built from TRBV7-9 and TRBJ1-2, with D tentatively TRBD1 (5 bases). Sequencing input: peripheral blood. The chain's CDR3 is CASSQGVVYGYTF. The CDR3 DNA reads as TGTGCCAGCAGCCAAGGGGTTGTCTATGGCTACACCTTC. The whole variable domain, filled in from reference TRBV7-9 and TRBJ1-2, reads DTGVSQNPRHKITKRGQNVTFRCDPISEHNRLYWYRQTLGQGPEFLTYFQNEAQLEKSRLLSDRFSAERPKGSFSTLEIQRTEQGDSAMYLCASSQGVVYGYTFGSGTRLTVV.